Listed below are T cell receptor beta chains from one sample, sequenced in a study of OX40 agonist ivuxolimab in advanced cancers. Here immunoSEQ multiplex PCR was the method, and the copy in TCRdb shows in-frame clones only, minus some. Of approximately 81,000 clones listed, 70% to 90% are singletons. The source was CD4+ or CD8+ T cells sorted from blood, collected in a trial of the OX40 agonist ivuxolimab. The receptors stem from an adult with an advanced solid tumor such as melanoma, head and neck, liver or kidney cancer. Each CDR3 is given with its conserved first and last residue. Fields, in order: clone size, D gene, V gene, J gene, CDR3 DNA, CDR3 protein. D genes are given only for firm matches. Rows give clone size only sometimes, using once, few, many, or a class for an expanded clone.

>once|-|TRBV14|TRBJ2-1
TGTGCCAGCAGCCCCTGGGAGACTAGTGGGGGGCCGTCCTACAATGAGCAGTTCTTC
CASSPWETSGGPSYNEQFF
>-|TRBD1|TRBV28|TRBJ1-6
TGTGCCAGCAGTTTATGGGGGGACAGTCTCTCACCCCTCCACTTT
CASSLWGDSLSPLHF
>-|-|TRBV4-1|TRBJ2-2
TGCGCCAGCAGCCAGCTAGGACGGACGAACACCGGGGAGCTGTTTTTT
CASSQLGRTNTGELFF
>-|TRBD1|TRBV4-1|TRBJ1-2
TGCGCCAGCAGCCAGACAGGGATCTATGGCTACACCTTC
CASSQTGIYGYTF
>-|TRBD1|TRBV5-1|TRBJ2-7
TGCGCCAGCAGCTTGGGTACAGGGGAGAGGGGCGACGAGCAGTACTTC
CASSLGTGERGDEQYF
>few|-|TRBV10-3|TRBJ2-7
TGTGCCATCTCCCTTTTGGGGGATGTCTACGAGCAGTACTTC
CAISLLGDVYEQYF
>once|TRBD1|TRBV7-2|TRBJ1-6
TGTGCCAGCAGCTTAGCTGCCGGGACAGCTAATTCACCCCTCCACTTT
CASSLAAGTANSPLHF
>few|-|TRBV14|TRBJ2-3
TGTGCCAGCAGCCAGATCGGGAATTATGCAGATACGCAGTATTTT
CASSQIGNYADTQYF
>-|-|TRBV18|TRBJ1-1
TGTGCCAGCTCCCTCGCACCGCCGGGGTCCTACACTGAAGCTTTCTTT
CASSLAPPGSYTEAFF
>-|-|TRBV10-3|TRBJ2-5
TGTGCCATCAGGCGCGGAGAGACCCAGTACTTC
CAIRRGETQYF